Sequencing of this T cell receptor beta chain was carried out in a study of shared clonotypes between healthy human individuals. Generated by immunoSEQ multiplex PCR, the TCRdb table keeps only in-frame clones and is missing some. Among about 2.1 million clones listed, approximately 92% were seen once. In the naive CD8 group, cells lacked CD45RO and were positively selected for CCR7, so terminally differentiated effector memory CD45RA+ cells were left out. Donors, without exception, were Caucasian adults residing in Nashville, Tennessee. Note on this clone: Its matching antigen is unknown.

V was cut by 5 bases and J by 4 bases, with 19 bases left in between. Germline V gives CDR1 SGHTA, CDR2 FQGNSA. The CDR3 spans 16 residues. Study-wide findings and caveats: Measured sharing among donors was expected to vary with sequencing depth.

The sample consisted of naive CD8+ T cells from PBMCs. This TCR derives from a man aged 18 to 35 in good health. Some clones in this sample may be carry-over from other donors' samples. The chain carries TRBV7-2 and TRBJ2-3; D may match TRBD1 or TRBD2 (5 bases each). The CDR3 DNA sequence: TGTGCCAGCAGCATCCAAGGGTGGGGGAGTGCAGATACGCAGTATTTT. Translated: CASSIQGWGSADTQYF.